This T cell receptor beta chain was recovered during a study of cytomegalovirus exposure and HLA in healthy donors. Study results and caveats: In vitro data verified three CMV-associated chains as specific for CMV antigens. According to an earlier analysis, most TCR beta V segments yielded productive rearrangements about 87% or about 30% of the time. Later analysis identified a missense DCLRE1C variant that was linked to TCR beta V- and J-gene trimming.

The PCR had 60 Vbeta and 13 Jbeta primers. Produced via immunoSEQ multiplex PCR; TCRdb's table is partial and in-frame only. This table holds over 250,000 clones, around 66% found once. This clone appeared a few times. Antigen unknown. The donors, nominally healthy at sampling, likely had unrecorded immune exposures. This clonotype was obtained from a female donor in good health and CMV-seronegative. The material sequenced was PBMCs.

In DNA, the CDR3 is TGTGCCAGTAGTATTTCGGGCGTTCGGGAAATCGCTTTCTTT. Residues: CASSISGVREIAFF. V usage is TRBV19 and J usage is TRBJ1-1; D is unresolved. The CDR3 has 14 residues. CDR1 LNHDA and CDR2 SQIVND come from the germline V gene (reference sequence). Trimming shortened V by 3 bases and J by 11 bases, and 19 bases separated the two germline ends. The variable domain in full, completed from reference TRBV19 and TRBJ1-1, reads DGGITQSPKYLFRKEGQNVTLSCEQNLNHDAMYWYRQDPGQGLRLIYYSQIVNDFQKGDIAEGYSVSREKKESFPLTVTSAQKNPTAFYLCASSISGVREIAFFGQGTRLTVV.